This TCR beta chain was recovered during a study of blood T cell repertoires in COVID-19. V dropped 3 bases and J dropped 1 base, with 9 bases sitting between them. Germline values: CDR1 MDHEN, CDR2 SYDVKM. This CDR3 contains 14 residues. In the authors' workflow: From reference gene primer amplification, estimates of nucleated cell counts were derived. Profiled with immunoSEQ multiplex PCR; TCRdb holds only in-frame clones, not every one. V and J calls and clone size are copied from that table; D and trimming were computed from the DNA. There are 200,000 to 250,000 clones in the sample; 88% occur only once, and about 3.5% lies in the top ten.

Sequenced material: PBMCs or T cells enriched from blood (not recorded which). V and J are TRBV28 and TRBJ1-2, with D possibly TRBD1 on 6 matching bases. The receptor comes from a woman in her 30s who had been exposed to COVID-19. CDR3 DNA sequence: TGTGCCAGCAGTTTGAACAGGGTTAACTATGGCTACACCTTC. This encodes CASSLNRVNYGYTF.